This T cell receptor beta chain is drawn from a study of control samples from healthy donors and cancer patients. Libraries were prepared by immunoSEQ multiplex PCR; TCRdb keeps only in-frame clonotypes and omits some of them. The sample shows 45,000 to 60,000 clones, 94% of them seen only once. This sequence originates from a man aged 25-40 years in good health. Source material: blood.

The CDR3 spells CATSRSHSNQPQHF. The CDR3 nucleotides read TGTGCCACCAGCAGGTCCCATAGCAATCAGCCCCAGCATTTT. This chain links TRBV15 with TRBJ1-5; D not resolved. This CDR3 has 14 residues. Deletions cut 3 bases from V and 0 bases from J, with 6 bases between. Germline assignment: CDR1 LNHNV and CDR2 YYDKDF (reference sequence).